This T cell receptor beta chain was captured in a study of blood T cells in healthy people across ages. The study, taken as a whole, reports: Naive T cell percentage strongly correlated with TCR beta diversity.

CDR1 is KGHSH, CDR2 LQKENI, per germline. Trimming pared 5 bases from V and 0 bases from J, leaving 14 bases between. The CDR3 extends over 16 amino acids. On this clonotype itself: Antigen unknown.

Alongside a J-beta primer mix, a sample-barcoded 5' primer served in a second PCR lasting about 7 to 12 cycles. One entry per CDR3 protein results from TCRdb running MiXCR on the 5' RACE reads. The sample lists roughly 500,000 distinct CDR3 sequences, 25% to 30% occurring once. This TCR was sampled from a woman between 70 and 85 years old in good health. The chain carries TRBV18 and TRBJ1-3, with D perhaps TRBD1 (5 bases). Sequencing was carried out using blood. The CDR3 sequence is CASSLNRLPSGNTIYF. For the CDR3, the DNA is TGTGCCAGCTCATTAAACAGGCTACCCTCTGGAAACACCATATATTTT. Full variable domain (rest looked up from reference TRBV18 and TRBJ1-3): NAGVMQNPRHLVRRRGQEARLRCSPMKGHSHVYWYRQLPEEGLKFMVYLQKENIIDESGMPKERFSAEFPKEGPSILRIQQVVRGDSAAYFCASSLNRLPSGNTIYFGEGSWLTVV.